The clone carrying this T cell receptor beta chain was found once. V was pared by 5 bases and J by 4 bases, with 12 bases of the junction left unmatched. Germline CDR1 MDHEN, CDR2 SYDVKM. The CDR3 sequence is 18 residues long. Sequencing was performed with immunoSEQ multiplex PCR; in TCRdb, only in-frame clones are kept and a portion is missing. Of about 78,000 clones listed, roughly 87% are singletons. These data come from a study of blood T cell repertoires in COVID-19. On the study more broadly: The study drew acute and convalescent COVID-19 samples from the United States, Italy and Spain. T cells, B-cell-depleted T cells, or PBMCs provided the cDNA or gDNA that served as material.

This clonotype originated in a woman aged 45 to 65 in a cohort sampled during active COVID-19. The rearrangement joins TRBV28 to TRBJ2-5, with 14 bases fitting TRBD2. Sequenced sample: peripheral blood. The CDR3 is CASSPRGTSGRRGETQYF. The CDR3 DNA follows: TGTGCCAGCAGTCCCCGGGGGACTAGCGGGAGACGGGGAGAGACCCAGTACTTC.